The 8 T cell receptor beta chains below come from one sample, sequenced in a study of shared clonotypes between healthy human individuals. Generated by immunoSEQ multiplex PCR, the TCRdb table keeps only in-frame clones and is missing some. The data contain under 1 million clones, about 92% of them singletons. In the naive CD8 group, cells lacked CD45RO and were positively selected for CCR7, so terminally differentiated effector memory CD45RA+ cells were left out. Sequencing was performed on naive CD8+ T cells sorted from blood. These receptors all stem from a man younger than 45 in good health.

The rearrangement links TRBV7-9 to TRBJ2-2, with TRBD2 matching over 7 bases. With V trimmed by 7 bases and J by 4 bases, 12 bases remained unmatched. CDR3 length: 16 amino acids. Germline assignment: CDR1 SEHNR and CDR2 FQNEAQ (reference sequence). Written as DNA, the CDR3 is TGTGCCAGCATCCCGATTGGCAGGGAGGGCACCGGGGAGCTGTTTTTT. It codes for CASIPIGREGTGELFF.

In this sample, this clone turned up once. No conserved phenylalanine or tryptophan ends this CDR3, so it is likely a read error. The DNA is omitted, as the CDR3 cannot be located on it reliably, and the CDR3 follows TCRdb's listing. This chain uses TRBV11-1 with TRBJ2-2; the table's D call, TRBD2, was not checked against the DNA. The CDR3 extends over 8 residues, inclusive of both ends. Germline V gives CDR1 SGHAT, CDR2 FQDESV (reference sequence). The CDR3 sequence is CASSLRLE.

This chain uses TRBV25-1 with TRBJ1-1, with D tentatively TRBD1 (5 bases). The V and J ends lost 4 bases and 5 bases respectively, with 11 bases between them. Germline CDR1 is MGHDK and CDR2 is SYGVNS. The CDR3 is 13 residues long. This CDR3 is CASSGGRGTEAFF. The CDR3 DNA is TGTGCCAGCAGTGGGGGGAGGGGAACTGAAGCTTTCTTT.

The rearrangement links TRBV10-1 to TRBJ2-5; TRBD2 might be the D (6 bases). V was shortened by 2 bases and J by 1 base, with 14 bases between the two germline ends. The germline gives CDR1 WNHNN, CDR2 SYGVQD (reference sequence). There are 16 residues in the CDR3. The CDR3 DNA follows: TGCGCCAGCAGTGAGACGGCGGGACCTATCCAAGAGACCCAGTACTTC. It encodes CASSETAGPIQETQYF.

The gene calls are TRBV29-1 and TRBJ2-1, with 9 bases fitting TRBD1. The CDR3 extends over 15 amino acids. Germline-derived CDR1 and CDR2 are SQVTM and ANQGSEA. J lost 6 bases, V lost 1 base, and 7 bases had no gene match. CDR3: CSVEGRTGAGNEQFF. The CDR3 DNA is TGCAGCGTTGAAGGCAGGACAGGGGCAGGCAATGAGCAGTTCTTC.

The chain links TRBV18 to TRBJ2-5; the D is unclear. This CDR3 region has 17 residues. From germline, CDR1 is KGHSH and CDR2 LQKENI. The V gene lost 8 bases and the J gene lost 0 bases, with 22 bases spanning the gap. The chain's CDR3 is CASHPRLPTEYQETQYF. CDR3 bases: TGTGCCAGCCATCCGAGGCTCCCAACAGAGTACCAAGAGACCCAGTACTTC.

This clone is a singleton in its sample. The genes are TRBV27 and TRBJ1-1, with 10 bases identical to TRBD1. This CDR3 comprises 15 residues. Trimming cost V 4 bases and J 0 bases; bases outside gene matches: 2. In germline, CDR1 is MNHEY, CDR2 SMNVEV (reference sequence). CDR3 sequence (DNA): TGTGCCAGCAGTTCTGGACAGGGGGTGAACACTGAAGCTTTCTTT. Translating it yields CASSSGQGVNTEAFF.

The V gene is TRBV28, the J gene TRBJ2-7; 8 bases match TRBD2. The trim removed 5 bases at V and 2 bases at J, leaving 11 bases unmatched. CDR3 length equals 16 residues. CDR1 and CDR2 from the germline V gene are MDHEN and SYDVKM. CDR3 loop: CASSLHSGSATYEQYF. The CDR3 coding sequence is TGTGCCAGCAGTCTCCACAGCGGGAGCGCTACCTACGAGCAGTACTTC.